This TCR beta chain was identified in a study of shared clonotypes between healthy human individuals. Study-level results: Despite large depth, sorted-subset datasets appeared incompletely sequenced. Roughly 5% of naive CD4 clonotypes were common to a few donors.

The protocol was immunoSEQ multiplex PCR, while the TCRdb copy is restricted to in-frame clones and leaves out a portion. Of some 100,000 clones detected, more than 65% appear once; the ten largest clones hold 24%. As to this clone: Antigen unknown.

The V and J ends lost 2 bases and 6 bases, in that order; junction bases with no gene match: 7. This CDR3 has 15 amino acids. CDR1 and CDR2 (germline): MRHNA, SNTAGT. The receptor was derived from a woman aged 25 to 39 in good health. Sample: memory CD8+ T cells sorted from blood. Subset denoted: CD45RO+ cells pooled with CCR7-negative TemRA cells. The chain couples TRBV6-4 to TRBJ2-1, with TRBD2 matching 7 bases. The DNA of the CDR3 is TGTGCCAGCAGTGACGGGGGGGAGGGCTTCAATGAGCAGTTCTTC. Its translation: CASSDGGEGFNEQFF.